This record looks at one TCR beta chain sequence and its context. The data were obtained in a study of blood T cell repertoires in COVID-19. The wider study: Samples representing acute and convalescent COVID-19 were sourced from the United States, Italy and Spain. The cDNA or gDNA used as material had been derived from T cells, B-cell-depleted T cells, or PBMCs.

CDR3 length: 16 residues. In the authors' methods: How many nucleated cells were present was estimated from reference gene primer amplification. Clones were sequenced by immunoSEQ multiplex PCR, and TCRdb holds only the in-frame ones, with some missing. V, J and clone size derive from that table, while D and trimming were established from the DNA sequence. This sample has fewer than 130,000 clones, with about three quarters found just once. V and J are TRBV21-1 and TRBJ2-1; the DNA was not used to check the table's D call, TRBD2. TRBV21-1 is annotated as a pseudogene. The sample comprised peripheral blood. This receptor was taken from a man older than 75 with acute or convalescent COVID-19. The DNA for the CDR3 is TGTGCCAGCAGCTTCCGAACTAGCGCCTATTACAATGAGCAGTTCTTC. It is translated as CASSFRTSAYYNEQFF.